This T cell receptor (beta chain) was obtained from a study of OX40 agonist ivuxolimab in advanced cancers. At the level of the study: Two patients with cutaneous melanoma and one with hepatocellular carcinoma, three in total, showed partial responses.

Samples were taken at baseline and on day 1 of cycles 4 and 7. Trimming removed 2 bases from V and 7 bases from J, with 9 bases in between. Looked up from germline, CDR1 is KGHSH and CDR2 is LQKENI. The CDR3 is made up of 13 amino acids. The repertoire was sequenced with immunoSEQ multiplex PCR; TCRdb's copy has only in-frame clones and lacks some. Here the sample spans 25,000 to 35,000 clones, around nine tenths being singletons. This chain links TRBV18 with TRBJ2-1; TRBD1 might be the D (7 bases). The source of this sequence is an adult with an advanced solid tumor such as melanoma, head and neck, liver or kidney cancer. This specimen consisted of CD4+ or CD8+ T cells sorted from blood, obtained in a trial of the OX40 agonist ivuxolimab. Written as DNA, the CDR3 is TGTGCCAGCTCACCATCAGGGGGGAATGAGCAGTTCTTC. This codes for CASSPSGGNEQFF.